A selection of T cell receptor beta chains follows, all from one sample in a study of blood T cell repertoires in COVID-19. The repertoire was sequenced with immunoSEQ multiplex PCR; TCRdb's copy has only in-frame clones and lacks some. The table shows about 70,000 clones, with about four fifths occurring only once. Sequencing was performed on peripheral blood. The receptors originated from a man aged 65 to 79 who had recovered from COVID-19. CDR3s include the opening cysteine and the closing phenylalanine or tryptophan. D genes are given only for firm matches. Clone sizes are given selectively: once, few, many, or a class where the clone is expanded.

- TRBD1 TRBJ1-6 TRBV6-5 TGTGCCAGCAGTTACGGATACAGGGGACTTAATTCACCCCTCCACTTT CASSYGYRGLNSPLHF
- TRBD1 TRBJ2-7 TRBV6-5 TGTGCCAGCAGTCGCCGGGGACAGGGTGCTTTCGAGCAGTACTTC CASSRRGQGAFEQYF
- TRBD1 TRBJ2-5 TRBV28 TGTGCCAGCAGTCAAACAGGGGCCTACCAAGAGACCCAGTACTTC CASSQTGAYQETQYF
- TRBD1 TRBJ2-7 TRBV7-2 TGTGCCAGCAGCCCTCGGACAGGGATTTACGAGCAGTACTTC CASSPRTGIYEQYF
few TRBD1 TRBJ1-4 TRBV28 TGTGCCAGCAGGGGACAGGGATGGGGAAAACTGTTTTTT CASRGQGWGKLFF
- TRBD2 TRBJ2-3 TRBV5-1 TGCGCCAGCAGCTCCTGGACTAGCGGGAGCGGCACAGATACGCAGTATTTT CASSSWTSGSGTDTQYF
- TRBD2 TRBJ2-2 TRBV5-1 TGCGCCAGCAGTCCGAGCGGGGAAAACACCGGGGAGCTGTTTTTT CASSPSGENTGELFF
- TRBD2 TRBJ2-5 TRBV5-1 TGCGCCAGCAGCTTAAGCGGGAGTGGGGGAGAGACCCAGTACTTC CASSLSGSGGETQYF
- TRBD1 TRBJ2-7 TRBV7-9 TGTGCCAGCAGCTTGAGGACAGGGGTTCACGAGCAGTACTTC CASSLRTGVHEQYF
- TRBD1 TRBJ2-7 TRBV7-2 TGTGCCAGCAGCTCCGGGACAGGACGCTACGAGCAGTACTTC CASSSGTGRYEQYF
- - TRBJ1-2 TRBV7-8 TGTGCCAGCAGCTTAGTTGGGGGGGATGGCTACACCTTC CASSLVGGDGYTF
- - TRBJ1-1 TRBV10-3 TGTGCCATCAGTGACGGGACTCACACTGAAGCTTTCTTT CAISDGTHTEAFF
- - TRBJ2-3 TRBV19 TGTGCCAGTAGAGGAGCGGGAGATACGCAGTATTTT CASRGAGDTQYF
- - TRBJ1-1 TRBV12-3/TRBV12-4 TGTGCCAGCCAGGAGGCCACTGAAGCTTTCTTT CASQEATEAFF
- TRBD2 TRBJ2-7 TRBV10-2 TGCGCCAGCAGCGTAGCGGGGCCCCCTACCTACGAGCAGTACTTC CASSVAGPPTYEQYF
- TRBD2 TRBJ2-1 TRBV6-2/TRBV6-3 TGTGCCAGCAGTAAGACCGGGACTACTTACAATGAGCAGTTCTTC CASSKTGTTYNEQFF
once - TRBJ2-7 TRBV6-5 TGTGCCAGCAGTTACATGCAGGGATTCTACGAGCAGTACTTC CASSYMQGFYEQYF
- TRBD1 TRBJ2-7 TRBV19 TGTGCCAGTAGTACCTCCGGGACAGTATCCTACGAGCAGTACTTC CASSTSGTVSYEQYF
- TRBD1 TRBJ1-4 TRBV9 TGTGCCAGCAGCGTAGAGGGTAGGGGGCTCGAAAAACTGTTTTTT CASSVEGRGLEKLFF
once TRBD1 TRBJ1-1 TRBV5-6 TGTGCCAGCAGCCCCTCACATGACAGGGTAAAAGCTTTCTTT CASSPSHDRVKAFF
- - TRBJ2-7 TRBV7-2 TGTGCCAGCAGCTTAAGACGATCGGGTGGCAGGGATGGCGAGCAGTACTTC CASSLRRSGGRDGEQYF
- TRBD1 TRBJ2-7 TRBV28 TGTGCCAGCAGAGGACAGGGCGAGGTCTACGAGCAGTACTTC CASRGQGEVYEQYF
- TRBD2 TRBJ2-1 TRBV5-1 TGCGCCAGCACTCCCAGCGGGGGGATGACGGCGTACAATGAGCAGTTCTTC CASTPSGGMTAYNEQFF
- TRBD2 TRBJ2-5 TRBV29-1 TGCAGCGTGGAGGGACTAGCGGAGGTCTTGTGGGAGACCCAGTACTTC CSVEGLAEVLWETQYF
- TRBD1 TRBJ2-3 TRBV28 TGTGCCAGCAGGGACAGGGGGTGGATCGGTCGAGATACGCAGTATTTT CASRDRGWIGRDTQYF
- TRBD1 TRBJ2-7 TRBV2 TGTGCCAGCAGTGGCGCCGGGACAGGGGACTCCTACGAGCAGTACTTC CASSGAGTGDSYEQYF
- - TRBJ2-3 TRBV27 TGTGCCAGCAACGGCGGGAACGCGGCAGATACGCAGTATTTT CASNGGNAADTQYF
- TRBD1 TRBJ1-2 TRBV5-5 TGTGCCAGCGGAGTGGGGCAGGGGGGATTCTATGGCTACACCTTC CASGVGQGGFYGYTF
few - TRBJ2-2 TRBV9 TGTGCCAGCAGCCAGAACTATGGCACCGGGGAGCTGTTTTTT CASSQNYGTGELFF
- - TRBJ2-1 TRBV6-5 TGTGCCTACGGGTCGTACAATGAGCAGTTCTTC CAYGSYNEQFF
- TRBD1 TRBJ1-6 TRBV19 TGTGCCAGTAGTAGGACAGGGGATTCACCCCTCCACTTT CASSRTGDSPLHF
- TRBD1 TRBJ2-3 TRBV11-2 TGTGCCAGCAGCCCCACAGGGGCCACTAGCACAGATACGCAGTATTTT CASSPTGATSTDTQYF
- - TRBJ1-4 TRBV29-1 TGCAGCGCAACGAAACAGGGACCTAATGAAAAACTGTTTTTT CSATKQGPNEKLFF
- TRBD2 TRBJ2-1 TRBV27 TGTGCCAGCAGTTTACGCGGGACTAGCGCCTACAATGAGCAGTTCTTC CASSLRGTSAYNEQFF